This TCR beta chain appears in the sequencing data of a study of T cells in Graves' hyperthyroidism and ophthalmopathy. As to this clonotype: A much larger clone lies a single base off, so this may be a read error.

RNA transcripts gave rise to amplified TCR beta CDR3 regions. First-round RT-PCR with HTBI primers amplified the TCR CDR3 region. TCRdb passed the multiplex PCR reads through MiXCR, listing each CDR3 protein once. The repertoire holds 500,000 or so distinct CDR3 sequences, with roughly 15% as singletons. The study based diagnoses on clinical symptoms, serum thyroxine and TRAb, thyroid ultrasound and orbital computed tomography. Fresh peripheral blood, 10 ml, was the source of the PBMCs. This sequence originates from a woman between 18 and 30 years old with Graves' ophthalmopathy. Sequenced sample: blood.

CDR3 region: CASSLDTTYGYTF. DNA of the CDR3: TGTGCCAGCAGCTTAGACACTACCTATGGCTACACCTTC. The chain is built from TRBV11-2 and TRBJ1-2; D gene unclear. The length of the CDR3 is 13 residues. The V gene's germline CDR1 is SGHAT and CDR2 FQNNGV. V was clipped by 0 bases and J by 4 bases, with 6 bases between them.